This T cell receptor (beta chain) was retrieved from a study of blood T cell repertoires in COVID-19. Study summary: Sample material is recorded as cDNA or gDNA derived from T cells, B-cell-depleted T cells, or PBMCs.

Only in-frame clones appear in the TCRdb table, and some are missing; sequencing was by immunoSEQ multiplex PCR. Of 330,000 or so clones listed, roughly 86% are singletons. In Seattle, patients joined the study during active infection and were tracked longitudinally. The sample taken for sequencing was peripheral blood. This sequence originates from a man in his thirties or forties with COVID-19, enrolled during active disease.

CDR3 sequence (DNA): TGTGCCAGCAGCCCAGGGTCAGATCAGCCCCAGCATTTT. Translation: CASSPGSDQPQHF. The chain couples TRBV7-9 to TRBJ1-5, with a possible D match to TRBD1 (5 bases). V shed 5 bases and J shed 5 bases, with 10 bases lying between them. Germline V CDR1 and CDR2: SEHNR, FQNEAQ (reference sequence). The CDR3 loop spans 13 amino acids.